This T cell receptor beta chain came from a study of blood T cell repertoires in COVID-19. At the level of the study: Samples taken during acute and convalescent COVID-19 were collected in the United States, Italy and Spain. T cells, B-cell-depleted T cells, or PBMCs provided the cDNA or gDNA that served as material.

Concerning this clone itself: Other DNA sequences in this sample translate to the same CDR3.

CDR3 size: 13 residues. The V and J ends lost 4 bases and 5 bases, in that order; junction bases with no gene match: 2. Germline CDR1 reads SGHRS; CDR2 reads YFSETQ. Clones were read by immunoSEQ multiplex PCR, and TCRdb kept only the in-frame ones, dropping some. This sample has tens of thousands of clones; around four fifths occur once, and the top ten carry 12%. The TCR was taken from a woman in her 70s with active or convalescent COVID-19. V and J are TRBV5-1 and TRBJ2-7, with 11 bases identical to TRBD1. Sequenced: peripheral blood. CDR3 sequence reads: CASSPDRGHEQYF. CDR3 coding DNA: TGCGCCAGCAGCCCGGACAGGGGGCACGAGCAGTACTTC.